This paragraph reports one T cell receptor beta chain. The entry originates in a study of shared clonotypes between healthy human individuals. Assay: immunoSEQ multiplex PCR; the TCRdb copy retains only in-frame clones and omits some. The table records about 680,000 clones, about 90% of them present only once. CD45RO-negative, CCR7-selected cells formed the naive CD8 fraction, which excluded terminally differentiated effector memory CD45RA+ cells. CDR1 is LGHNA, CDR2 YSLEER, per germline. CDR3 length: 17 residues. The V end lost 0 bases, the J end lost 0 bases, and 13 bases lay between the germline ends.

The receptor was isolated from a man under 40 in good health. Sequenced input: naive CD8+ T cells sorted from blood. The J gene is TRBJ2-3, the V gene TRBV4-3, with unresolved D. The CDR3 DNA follows: TGCGCCAGCAGCCAAGATCCGGGCGGTACTAGCACAGATACGCAGTATTTT. Protein product: CASSQDPGGTSTDTQYF.